The clone carrying this T cell receptor beta chain was picked up many times. The antigen remains undetermined. The data were obtained in a study of molecular identifiers for immune sequencing clone quantification. Study-level points and caveats: Because of identical TCR molecules sharing a barcode, sizes of highly expanded clones could be underestimated.

The CDR3 extends over 14 amino acids. Germline-derived CDR1 and CDR2 are MNHNY and SVGAGI (reference sequence). V was pared by 2 bases and J by 7 bases, with 15 bases between. Each CDR3 protein is one row after TCRdb ran MiXCR on the PCR reads. This table holds over 600,000 distinct CDR3 sequences, just under 20% found once. From roughly 20,000 to 1,000,000 sorted cells, naive CD8 libraries were generated with 10%, 30% or 50% RNA. Sequencing was performed on naive CD8+ T cells from blood, with Jurkat cell RNA spiked in. Subset described: FACS-sorted CD8+CD4-CCR7+CD45RA+ naive T cells. This chain connects TRBV6-6 to TRBJ2-7, with a weak D call TRBD2 (7 bases). This TCR was sampled from a human donor in good health. Some libraries in this study had Jurkat cell RNA spiked in. The CDR3 region has the DNA TGTGCCAGCAGTTACGAAGGGGGGGCGGGGGAGCAGTACTTC. It yields the protein CASSYEGGAGEQYF.